This T cell receptor beta chain was profiled in a study of cytomegalovirus exposure and HLA in healthy donors. The wider study: Earlier results showed roughly 110 million unique TCR beta sequences derived from around 170 million T cells. Findings and caveats of the study: Indistinguishability led to the exclusion of some V segments, TRBV6-2 and TRBV6-3 included. The authors later found most CMV-associated TCR beta chains appeared HLA-restricted.

The PCR ran on 60 Vbeta and 13 Jbeta primers. Assay used: immunoSEQ multiplex PCR; TCRdb lists only in-frame clones, some missing. The table has some 110,000 clones, over 60% seen once. A word on this clone: Antigen: not known.

The V gene's germline CDR1 is SGHVS and CDR2 FNYEAQ. The CDR3 is 13 amino acids. Trimming shortened V by 5 bases and J by 2 bases, and 10 bases separated the two germline ends. This chain uses TRBV7-6 with TRBJ2-7; the D is unclear. The sample consisted of PBMCs. This TCR came from a woman aged 55-70 years in good health and CMV-seropositive. CDR3 in DNA: TGTGCCAGCAGCGTACACGGAGCCTACGAGCAGTACTTC. Protein: CASSVHGAYEQYF.